The next 25 T cell receptor beta chains were all read from a single sample in a study of T-cell memory formation after mild COVID-19 listed by TCRdb under 2021. Library generation was performed with 5' RACE. The sequencer was an Illumina NovaSeq 6000. The public sequencing data were trimmed at Q25 with fastp and processed into clonotypes with MiXCR by TCRdb, which kept only in-frame beta chains. Under each unique CDR3 protein, matching rows form one entry showing the most common genes and DNA. This sample lists around 390,000 distinct CDR3 sequences; 16% were detected once. Under 25% of the sample rests with the top ten. Sequenced sample: PBMCs or a T cell subset sorted from them (not recorded which). The source is a man aged 18 to 30 who had mild COVID-19 (a few samples of this study predate the infection). The sample titles of this study are shuffled in the database, so cell type and time point are left out; the donor was told from shared clones.

CDR3 DNA sequence: TGTGCCAGCAGTTCGGCGGCCTACGAGCAGTACGTC. Translating gives CASSSAAYEQYV. The V gene is TRBV28, the J gene TRBJ2-7; D not certain. V was shortened by 4 bases and J by 2 bases, with 6 bases between the two germline ends. The CDR3 runs to 12 residues. CDR1 is MDHEN, CDR2 SYDVKM, per germline.

This chain uses TRBV28 with TRBJ1-4; D is uncertain. Germline CDR1 and CDR2: MDHEN and SYDVKM. The CDR3 consists of 16 residues. Deletions cut 3 bases from V and 4 bases from J, with 15 bases between. The CDR3 nucleotides are TGTGCCAGCAGTTTCCCACCTGCGGGTATTAATGAAAAACTGTTTTTT. Protein sequence: CASSFPPAGINEKLFF.

J is TRBJ2-1 and V is TRBV20-1, with D maybe TRBD2 (6 bases). V was clipped by 3 bases and J by 1 base, with 10 bases between them. The CDR3 spans 14 residues. Germline loops: CDR1 DFQATT, CDR2 SNEGSKA (reference sequence). The CDR3 DNA follows: TGCAGTGCTAGGGTGGGAGGATCCTACAATGAGCAGTTCTTC. This sequence encodes CSARVGGSYNEQFF.

This chain links TRBV25-1 with TRBJ2-3, with D uncertain. The CDR3 has 13 residues. V was clipped by 7 bases and J by 1 base, with 9 bases between them. Germline V gene sequence: CDR1 MGHDK, CDR2 SYGVNS. DNA of the CDR3: TGTGCCAGCAAGGGATGGGGCACAGATACGCAGTATTTT. Translation gives CASKGWGTDTQYF.

V and J are TRBV4-1 and TRBJ1-1; TRBD1 matches 8 bases. CDR1 MGHRA and CDR2 YSYEKL come from the germline V gene. The CDR3 runs 15 residues. V trimming: 5 bases; J trimming: 2 bases; junction bases outside the gene matches: 7. In DNA form, the CDR3 reads TGCGCCAGCAGCTATCGGACAGGGCGTAACACTGAAGCTTTCTTT. Translation: CASSYRTGRNTEAFF.

This clonotype was seen only a few times. J is TRBJ2-7 and V is TRBV7-9; D unclear. The CDR3 consists of 12 residues. The V gene's germline CDR1 is SEHNR and CDR2 FQNEAQ (reference sequence). V shed 5 bases and J shed 3 bases, with 8 bases lying between them. The chain's CDR3 is CASSTVNYEQYF. CDR3 bases: TGTGCCAGCAGCACTGTAAACTACGAGCAGTACTTC.

This clonotype was observed a handful of times. The J gene is TRBJ1-4, the V gene TRBV20-1; 8 bases match TRBD1. Germline V gene data show CDR1 as DFQATT and CDR2 as SNEGSKA (reference sequence). The CDR3 is made up of 13 amino acids. V dropped 4 bases and J dropped 4; count of bases not matched to a gene: 2. Here the CDR3 DNA reads TGCAGTGCTAAAGACAGGGGTAATGAAAAACTGTTTTTT. Translated, it gives CSAKDRGNEKLFF.

This clonotype has just a few counts. The chain is built from TRBV11-3 and TRBJ1-5; the D gene is possibly TRBD1 (6 bases). Germline CDR1 is SGHNT and CDR2 is YENEEA. The CDR3 sequence is 16 residues long. Trimming took off 0 bases at V and 4 bases at J, with 13 bases between the two ends. The CDR3 reads CASSLDFCRGNQPQHF. CDR3 nucleotides: TGTGCCAGCAGCTTAGATTTTTGCAGGGGTAATCAGCCCCAGCATTTT.

The chain recombines TRBV11-2 with TRBJ1-1; D gene uncertain. V lost 5 bases and J lost 4, with 11 bases in between. Germline V gene lookup returns CDR1 SGHAT and CDR2 FQNNGV. The CDR3 extends over 13 amino acids. The CDR3 protein is CASSPYEVTEAFF. The CDR3 DNA is TGTGCCAGCAGCCCCTACGAGGTCACTGAAGCTTTCTTT.

This clonotype was seen more than once but under ten times. The V gene is TRBV20-1, the J gene TRBJ2-5; 7 positions match TRBD2. CDR1 is DFQATT and CDR2 is SNEGSKA in the germline V gene (reference sequence). The CDR3 spans 15 residues. V gave up 3 bases and J gave up 2 bases; unmatched junction bases: 9. CDR3 sequence reads: CSARGSGPRQETQYF. The CDR3 region has the DNA TGCAGTGCTAGGGGTAGCGGGCCCCGACAAGAGACCCAGTACTTC.

This clonotype appeared once. The chain is built from TRBV7-3 and TRBJ2-1, with a weak D call TRBD2 (6 bases). The germline V gene encodes CDR1 SGHTA and CDR2 FQGTGA. CDR3 size: 16 residues. Between the trimmed V and J ends, which lost 4 bases and 7 bases, there was a span of 20 bases. Here the CDR3 reads CASSSERPGGLNEQFF. The CDR3 DNA sequence: TGTGCCAGCAGCTCAGAAAGACCCGGGGGATTAAATGAGCAGTTCTTC.

This clonotype turned up a few times. The gene calls are TRBV18 and TRBJ1-4; D is ambiguous. The CDR3 is 14 residues long. V lost 5 bases, J lost 0 bases, and 7 bases lay in between. Germline CDR1 KGHSH, CDR2 LQKENI. The CDR3 DNA is TGTGCCAGCTCAAACTTCGCAACTAATGAAAAACTGTTTTTT. It specifies CASSNFATNEKLFF.

This clonotype occurred a few times. CDR3 bases: TGTGCCAGCAGTTACCGGACAGGTTATCAGCCCCAGCATTTT. The encoded protein is CASSYRTGYQPQHF. The chain employs TRBV6-2 or TRBV6-3 and TRBJ1-5, with 7 bases aligning to TRBD1. The CDR3 is 14 residues long. J lost 5 bases, V lost 2 bases, and 3 bases had no gene match. The germline CDR1 and CDR2 sequences are MNHEY and SVGEGT.

This clonotype occurred many times. Written as DNA, the CDR3 is TGTGCCAGCAGTTTCGGTAGTCGGACAGGGCATTACGAGCAGTACGTC. Encoded protein: CASSFGSRTGHYEQYV. The V and J genes are TRBV28 and TRBJ2-7; 8 nucleotides agree with TRBD1. V was pared by 3 bases and J by 4 bases, with 11 bases of the junction left unmatched. There are 16 residues in the CDR3. Germline V lookup: CDR1 MDHEN, CDR2 SYDVKM.

The chain carries TRBV7-9 and TRBJ2-1; D is unclear. The V end was cut by 5 bases, the J end by 8 bases, with 10 bases between. The germline V gene encodes CDR1 SEHNR and CDR2 FQNEAQ (reference sequence). This CDR3 spans 12 amino acids. The CDR3 sequence is CASSHASHEQFF. CDR3 coding DNA: TGTGCCAGCAGCCACGCCAGCCATGAGCAGTTCTTC.

This clonotype was observed a handful of times. This chain connects TRBV4-1 to TRBJ2-1; D is unclear. Germline loops: CDR1 MGHRA, CDR2 YSYEKL. V lost 1 base to trimming and J lost 2 bases, with 12 bases between them. CDR3 length: 16 residues. CDR3 in amino acids: CASSQVHLVTYNEQFF. CDR3 nucleotide sequence: TGCGCCAGCAGCCAAGTACACCTAGTAACCTACAATGAGCAGTTCTTC.

This clonotype was seen more than once but under ten times. The V call is TRBV3-1, the J call TRBJ2-1, with D perhaps given as TRBD1 or TRBD2 (6 bases each). Germline CDR1 and CDR2: LGHDT and YNNKEL (reference sequence). The CDR3 consists of 15 residues. The ends were cut back, 1 base at V and 6 bases at J, with 13 bases in the middle. The DNA of the CDR3 is TGTGCCAGCAGCCAAGCGGGAGACAGGACCAATGAGCAGTTCTTC. Its translation is CASSQAGDRTNEQFF.

This clonotype was seen only a few times. The chain links TRBV19 to TRBJ2-2; D gene ambiguous. This CDR3 region has 14 residues. Germline V gives CDR1 LNHDA, CDR2 SQIVND (reference sequence). Trimming cost V 3 bases and J 7 bases, with 12 bases left between them. The CDR3 loop reads CASSIAWGIGELFF. CDR3 coding DNA: TGTGCCAGTAGTATCGCGTGGGGAATCGGGGAGCTGTTTTTT.

This clonotype was recorded a few times. The J gene is TRBJ1-2, the V gene TRBV5-4; TRBD1 might be the D (6 bases). The CDR3 is made up of 14 amino acids. Looked up from germline, CDR1 is SGHNT and CDR2 is YYREEE (reference sequence). Trimming took off 2 bases at V and 7 bases at J, with 15 bases between the two ends. CDR3 nucleotide sequence: TGTGCCAGCAGCTTAGGAGGGGGGCGAGTTGGCTACACCTTC. Its protein is CASSLGGGRVGYTF.

This clonotype was observed a few times. The rearrangement uses TRBV6-5 and TRBJ1-2; possible D gene TRBD1, 6 bases. The ends were cut back, 7 bases at V and 6 bases at J, with 24 bases in the middle. The CDR3 is 16 residues long. The germline gives CDR1 MNHEY, CDR2 SVGAGI. The CDR3 region is CASTHRVDGGAHGYTF. In DNA form, the CDR3 reads TGTGCCAGCACCCACAGGGTCGACGGGGGGGCTCATGGCTACACCTTC.

The sample holds a few counts of this clonotype. The rearrangement uses TRBV12-5 and TRBJ2-5; no reliable D call. Trimming took 5 bases from V and 5 from J, leaving 9 bases between them. This CDR3 spans 12 amino acids. CDR1 and CDR2 (germline): LGHNT, FRNRAP. Here the CDR3 DNA reads TGTGCTAGTGGTCAACTGAGGGAGACCCAGTACTTC. This encodes CASGQLRETQYF.

The chain combines TRBV9 with TRBJ1-1; D gene unclear. This CDR3 is 13 amino acids long. V was clipped by 4 bases and J by 4 bases, with 11 bases between them. CDR1 and CDR2 from the germline V gene are SGDLS and YYNGEE. In DNA, the CDR3 is TGTGCCAGCAGCCCCCGCCTAGGCACTGAAGCTTTCTTT. It specifies CASSPRLGTEAFF.

CDR3 DNA: TGTGCCAGCAGTAGACGGGACAGCCATCCGCCCCAGCATTTT. Translated, it gives CASSRRDSHPPQHF. V usage is TRBV12-3 or TRBV12-4 and J usage is TRBJ1-5; 7 bases are a match to TRBD1. The V gene end was trimmed by 5 bases and the J gene end by 9 bases; junction bases not matched to a gene: 10. The CDR3 spans 14 residues.

The chain recombines TRBV27 with TRBJ2-7, with D possibly being TRBD2 (5 bases). CDR1 is MNHEY and CDR2 is SMNVEV in the germline V gene (reference sequence). Trimming shortened V by 2 bases and J by 3 bases, and 11 bases separated the two germline ends. CDR3 length: 14 amino acids. The CDR3 reads CASSLKPRDYEQYF. CDR3 sequence (DNA): TGTGCCAGCAGTTTAAAACCCCGGGACTACGAGCAGTACTTC.

This clonotype was recorded many times. This chain links TRBV20-1 with TRBJ2-3, with a possible D match to TRBD2 (6 bases). The CDR3 sequence is 16 residues long. Trimming cost V 0 bases and J 4 bases, with 17 bases left between them. Germline V gene sequence: CDR1 DFQATT, CDR2 SNEGSKA (reference sequence). The CDR3 nucleotides read TGCAGTGCTAGAGATTGGGGCGGGGACTTCCCAGATACGCAGTATTTT. Encoded protein: CSARDWGGDFPDTQYF.